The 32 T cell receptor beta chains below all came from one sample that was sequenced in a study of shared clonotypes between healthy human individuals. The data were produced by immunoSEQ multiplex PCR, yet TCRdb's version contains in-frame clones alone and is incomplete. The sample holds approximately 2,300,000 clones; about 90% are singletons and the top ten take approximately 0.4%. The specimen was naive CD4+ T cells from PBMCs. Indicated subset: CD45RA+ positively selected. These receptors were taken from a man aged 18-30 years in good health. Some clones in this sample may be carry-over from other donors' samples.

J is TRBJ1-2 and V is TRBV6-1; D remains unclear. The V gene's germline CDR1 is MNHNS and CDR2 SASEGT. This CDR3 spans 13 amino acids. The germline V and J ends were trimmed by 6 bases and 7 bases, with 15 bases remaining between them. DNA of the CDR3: TGTGCCAGCAGGATGAGGGAGGCTGCTGGCTACACCTTC. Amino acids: CASRMREAAGYTF.

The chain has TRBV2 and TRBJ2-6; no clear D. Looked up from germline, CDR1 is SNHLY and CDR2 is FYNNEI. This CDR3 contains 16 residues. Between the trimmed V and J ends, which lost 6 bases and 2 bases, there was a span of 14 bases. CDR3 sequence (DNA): TGTGCCAGCAGCGAACAAACAGCCCCTGGGGCCAACGTCCTGACTTTC. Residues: CASSEQTAPGANVLTF.

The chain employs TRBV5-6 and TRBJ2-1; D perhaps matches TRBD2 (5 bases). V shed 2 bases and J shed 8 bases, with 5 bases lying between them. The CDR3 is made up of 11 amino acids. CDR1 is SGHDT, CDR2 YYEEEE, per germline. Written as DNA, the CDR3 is TGTGCCAGCAGCTTTAGCGATGAGCAGTTCTTC. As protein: CASSFSDEQFF.

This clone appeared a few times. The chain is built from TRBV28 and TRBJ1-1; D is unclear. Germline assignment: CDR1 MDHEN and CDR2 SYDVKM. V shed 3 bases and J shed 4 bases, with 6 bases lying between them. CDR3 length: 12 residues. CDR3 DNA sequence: TGTGCCAGCAGTTTCAGGATCACTGAAGCTTTCTTT. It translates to CASSFRITEAFF.

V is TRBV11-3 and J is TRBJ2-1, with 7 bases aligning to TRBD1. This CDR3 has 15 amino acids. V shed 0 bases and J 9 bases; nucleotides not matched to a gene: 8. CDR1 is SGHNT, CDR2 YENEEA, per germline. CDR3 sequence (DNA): TGTGCCAGCAGCTTAGATGGTGGGACAGCGGTTGAGCAGTTCTTC. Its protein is CASSLDGGTAVEQFF.

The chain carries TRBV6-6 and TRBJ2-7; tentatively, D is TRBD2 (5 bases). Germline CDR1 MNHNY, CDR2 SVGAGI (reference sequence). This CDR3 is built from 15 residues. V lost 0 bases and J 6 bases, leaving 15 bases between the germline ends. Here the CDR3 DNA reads TGTGCCAGCAGTTACTCCGAGGGCAGCTGGAGCGAGCAGTACTTC. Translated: CASSYSEGSWSEQYF.

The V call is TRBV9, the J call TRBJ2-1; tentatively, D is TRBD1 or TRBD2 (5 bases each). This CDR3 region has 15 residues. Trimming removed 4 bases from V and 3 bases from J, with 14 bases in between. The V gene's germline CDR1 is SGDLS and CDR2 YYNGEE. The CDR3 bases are TGTGCCAGCAGCCCAGGCGGGCAGGGCTACAATGAGCAGTTCTTC. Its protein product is CASSPGGQGYNEQFF. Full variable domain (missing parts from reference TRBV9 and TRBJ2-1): DSGVTQTPKHLITATGQRVTLRCSPRSGDLSVYWYQQSLDQGLQFLIQYYNGEERAKGNILERFSAQQFPDLHSELNLSSLELGDSALYFCASSPGGQGYNEQFFGPGTRLTVL.

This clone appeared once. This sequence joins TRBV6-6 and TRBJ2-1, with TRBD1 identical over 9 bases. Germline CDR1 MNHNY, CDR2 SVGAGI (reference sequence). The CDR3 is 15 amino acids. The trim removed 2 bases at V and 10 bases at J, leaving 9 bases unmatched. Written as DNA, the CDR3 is TGTGCCAGCAGTTACACGGGACAGGGAGGTCGGGAGCAGTTCTTC. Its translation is CASSYTGQGGREQFF.

CDR3 sequence: CASSPRVGRNSGELFF. CDR3 sequence (DNA): TGTGCCAGCAGCCCTCGGGTCGGGAGAAACTCCGGGGAGCTGTTTTTT. The chain joins TRBV11-3 to TRBJ2-2, with D perhaps matching TRBD2 (6 bases). The CDR3 spans 16 residues. Trimming stripped 5 bases from V and 6 bases from J, with 19 bases between. CDR1 and CDR2 from the germline V gene are SGHNT and YENEEA.

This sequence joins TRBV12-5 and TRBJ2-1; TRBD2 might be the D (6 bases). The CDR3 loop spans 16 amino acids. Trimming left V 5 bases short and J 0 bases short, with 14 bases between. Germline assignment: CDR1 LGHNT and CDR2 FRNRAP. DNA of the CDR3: TGTGCTAGTGGTCGACTCGGGGGAGGCTCCTACAATGAGCAGTTCTTC. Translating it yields CASGRLGGGSYNEQFF.

CDR3 nucleotides: TGTGCCAGCAAACCACCGGGACTAGCGGCCCATGGGGAGACCCAGTACTTC. It codes for CASKPPGLAAHGETQYF. The V and J genes are TRBV28 and TRBJ2-5; TRBD2 aligns across 11 bases. Germline-derived CDR1 and CDR2 are MDHEN and SYDVKM. The CDR3 runs to 17 residues. J was trimmed by 5 bases and V by 7 bases; bases with no gene match: 15.

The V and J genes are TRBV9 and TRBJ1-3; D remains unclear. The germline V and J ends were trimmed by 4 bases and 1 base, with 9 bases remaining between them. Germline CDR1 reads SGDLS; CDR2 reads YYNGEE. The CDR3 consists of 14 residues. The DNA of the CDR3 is TGTGCCAGCAGCCCCAGGCATTCTGGAAACACCATATATTTT. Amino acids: CASSPRHSGNTIYF.

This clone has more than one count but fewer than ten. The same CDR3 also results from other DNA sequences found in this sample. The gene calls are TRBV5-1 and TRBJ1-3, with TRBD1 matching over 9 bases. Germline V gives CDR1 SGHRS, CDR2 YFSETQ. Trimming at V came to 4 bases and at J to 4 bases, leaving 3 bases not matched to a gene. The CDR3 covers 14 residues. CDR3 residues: CASSPGTGGNTIYF. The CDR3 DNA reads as TGCGCCAGCAGCCCCGGGACAGGGGGAAACACCATATATTTT. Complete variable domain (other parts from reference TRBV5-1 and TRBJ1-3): KAGVTQTPRYLIKTRGQQVTLSCSPISGHRSVSWYQQTPGQGLQFLFEYFSETQRNKGNFPGRFSGRQFSNSRSEMNVSTLELGDSALYLCASSPGTGGNTIYFGEGSWLTVV.

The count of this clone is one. The CDR3 DNA reads TGTGCCAGCAGCCCCAGAATCGGAGATACGCAGTATTTT. Protein: CASSPRIGDTQYF. V and J are TRBV14 and TRBJ2-3; no firm D call. Trimming pared 4 bases from V and 5 bases from J, leaving 10 bases between. CDR1 is SGHDN, CDR2 FVKESK, per germline. The CDR3 consists of 13 residues.

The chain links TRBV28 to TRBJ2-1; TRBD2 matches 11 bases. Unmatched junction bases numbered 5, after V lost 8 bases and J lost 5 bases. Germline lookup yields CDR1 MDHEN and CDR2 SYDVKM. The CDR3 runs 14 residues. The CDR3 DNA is TGTGCCAGCGGAGGACTAGCGGGCAACAATGAGCAGTTCTTC. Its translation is CASGGLAGNNEQFF. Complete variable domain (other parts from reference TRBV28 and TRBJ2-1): DVKVTQSSRYLVKRTGEKVFLECVQDMDHENMFWYRQDPGLGLRLIYFSYDVKMKEKGDIPEGYSVSREKKERFSLILESASTNQTSMYLCASGGLAGNNEQFFGPGTRLTVL.

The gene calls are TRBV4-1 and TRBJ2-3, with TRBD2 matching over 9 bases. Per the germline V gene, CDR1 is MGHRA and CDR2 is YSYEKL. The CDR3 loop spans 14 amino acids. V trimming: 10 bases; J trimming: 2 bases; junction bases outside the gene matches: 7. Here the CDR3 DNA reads TGCGCCACCCGACTAGCGGAGTACACAGATACGCAGTATTTT. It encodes CATRLAEYTDTQYF.

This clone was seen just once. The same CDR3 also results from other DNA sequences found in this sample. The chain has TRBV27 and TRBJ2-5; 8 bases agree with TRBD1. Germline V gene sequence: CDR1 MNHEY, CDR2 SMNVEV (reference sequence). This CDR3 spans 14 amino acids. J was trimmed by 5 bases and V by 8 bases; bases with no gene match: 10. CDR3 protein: CASRLQGAGETQYF. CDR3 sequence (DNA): TGTGCCAGCCGCCTCCAGGGGGCCGGGGAGACCCAGTACTTC.

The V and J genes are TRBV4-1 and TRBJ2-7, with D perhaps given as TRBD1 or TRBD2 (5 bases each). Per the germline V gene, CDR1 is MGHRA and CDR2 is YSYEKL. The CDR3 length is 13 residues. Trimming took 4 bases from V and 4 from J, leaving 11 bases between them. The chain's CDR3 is CASSRDVGYEQYF. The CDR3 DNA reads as TGCGCCAGCAGCCGGGACGTGGGGTACGAGCAGTACTTC.

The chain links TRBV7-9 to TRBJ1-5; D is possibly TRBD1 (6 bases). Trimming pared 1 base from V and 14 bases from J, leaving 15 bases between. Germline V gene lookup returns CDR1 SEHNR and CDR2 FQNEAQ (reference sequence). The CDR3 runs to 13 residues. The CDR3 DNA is TGTGCCAGCAGCTTAGAGGCGGGCGGGGGCAAGCATTTT. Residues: CASSLEAGGGKHF.

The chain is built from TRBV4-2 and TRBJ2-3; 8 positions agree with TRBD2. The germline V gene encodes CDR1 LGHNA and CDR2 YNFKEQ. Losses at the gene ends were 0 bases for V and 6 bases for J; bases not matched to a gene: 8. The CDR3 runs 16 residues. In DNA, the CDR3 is TGTGCCAGCAGCCAAGACGGGGGGGCCCGGGGTGATACGCAGTATTTT. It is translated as CASSQDGGARGDTQYF.

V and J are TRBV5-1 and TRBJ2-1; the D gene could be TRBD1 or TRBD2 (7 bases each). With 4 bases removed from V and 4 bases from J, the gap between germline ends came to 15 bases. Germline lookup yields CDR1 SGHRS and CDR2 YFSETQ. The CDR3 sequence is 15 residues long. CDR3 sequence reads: CASSRGDSIYNEQFF. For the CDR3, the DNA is TGCGCCAGCAGCCGGGGGGACAGCATATACAATGAGCAGTTCTTC.

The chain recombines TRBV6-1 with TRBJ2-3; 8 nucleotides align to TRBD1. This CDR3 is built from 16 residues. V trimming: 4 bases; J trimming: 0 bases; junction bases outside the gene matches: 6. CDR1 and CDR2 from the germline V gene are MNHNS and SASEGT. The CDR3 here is CASSVDRGPSTDTQYF. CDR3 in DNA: TGTGCCAGCAGTGTCGACAGGGGCCCTAGCACAGATACGCAGTATTTT.

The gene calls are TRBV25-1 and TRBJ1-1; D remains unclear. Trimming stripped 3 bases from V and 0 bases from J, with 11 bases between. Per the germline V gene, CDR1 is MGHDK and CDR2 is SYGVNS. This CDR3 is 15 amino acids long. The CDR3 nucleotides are TGTGCCAGCAGTGATTATACACTCCTGAACACTGAAGCTTTCTTT. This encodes CASSDYTLLNTEAFF.

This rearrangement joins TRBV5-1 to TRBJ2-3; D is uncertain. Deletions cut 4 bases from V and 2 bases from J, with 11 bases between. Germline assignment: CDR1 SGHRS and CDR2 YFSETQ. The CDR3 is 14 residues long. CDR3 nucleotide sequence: TGCGCCAGCAGCCCAGTACCGGTCACAGATACGCAGTATTTT. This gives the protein CASSPVPVTDTQYF.

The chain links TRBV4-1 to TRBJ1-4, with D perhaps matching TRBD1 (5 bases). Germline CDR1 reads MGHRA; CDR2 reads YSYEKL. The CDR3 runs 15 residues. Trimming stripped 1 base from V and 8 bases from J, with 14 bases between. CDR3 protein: CASSQVGGGWEKLFF. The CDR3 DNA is TGCGCCAGCAGCCAAGTAGGCGGGGGGTGGGAAAAACTGTTTTTT.

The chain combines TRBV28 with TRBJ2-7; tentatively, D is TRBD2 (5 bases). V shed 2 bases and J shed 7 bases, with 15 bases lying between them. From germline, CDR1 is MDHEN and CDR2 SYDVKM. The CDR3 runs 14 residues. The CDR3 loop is CASSLRGPIREQYF. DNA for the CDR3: TGTGCCAGCAGTTTACGAGGGCCGATTCGGGAGCAGTACTTC.

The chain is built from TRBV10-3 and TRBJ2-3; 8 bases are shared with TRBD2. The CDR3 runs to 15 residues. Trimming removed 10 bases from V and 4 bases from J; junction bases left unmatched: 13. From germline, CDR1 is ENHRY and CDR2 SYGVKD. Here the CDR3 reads CATRWSGSIADTQYF. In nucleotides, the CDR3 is TGTGCCACCCGCTGGAGCGGGAGTATCGCAGATACGCAGTATTTT.

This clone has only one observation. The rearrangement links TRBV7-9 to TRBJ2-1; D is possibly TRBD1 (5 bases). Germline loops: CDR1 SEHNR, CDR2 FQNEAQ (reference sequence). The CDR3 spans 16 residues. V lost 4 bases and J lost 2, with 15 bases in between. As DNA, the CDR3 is TGTGCCAGCAGCTCCGACCGACAGTTAACCTACAATGAGCAGTTCTTC. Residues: CASSSDRQLTYNEQFF. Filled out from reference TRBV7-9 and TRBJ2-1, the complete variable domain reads DTGVSQNPRHKITKRGQNVTFRCDPISEHNRLYWYRQTLGQGPEFLTYFQNEAQLEKSRLLSDRFSAERPKGSFSTLEIQRTEQGDSAMYLCASSSDRQLTYNEQFFGPGTRLTVL.

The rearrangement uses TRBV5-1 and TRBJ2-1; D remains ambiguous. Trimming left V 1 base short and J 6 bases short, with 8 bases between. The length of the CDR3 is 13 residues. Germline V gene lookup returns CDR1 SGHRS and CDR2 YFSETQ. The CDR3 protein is CASSLLLGNEQFF. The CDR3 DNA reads TGCGCCAGCAGCTTGCTCCTGGGCAATGAGCAGTTCTTC.

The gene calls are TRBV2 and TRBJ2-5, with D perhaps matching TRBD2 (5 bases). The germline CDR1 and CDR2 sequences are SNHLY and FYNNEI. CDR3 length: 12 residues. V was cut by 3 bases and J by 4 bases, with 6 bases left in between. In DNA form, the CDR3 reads TGTGCCAGCAGTGAGCGGGCAGAGACCCAGTACTTC. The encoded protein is CASSERAETQYF.

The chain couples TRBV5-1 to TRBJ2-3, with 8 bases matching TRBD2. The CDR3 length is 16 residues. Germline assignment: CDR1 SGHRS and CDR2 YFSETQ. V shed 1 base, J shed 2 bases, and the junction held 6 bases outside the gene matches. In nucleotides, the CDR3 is TGCGCCAGCAGCTTGCTAGCAGCGGGGGTCACAGATACGCAGTATTTT. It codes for CASSLLAAGVTDTQYF.

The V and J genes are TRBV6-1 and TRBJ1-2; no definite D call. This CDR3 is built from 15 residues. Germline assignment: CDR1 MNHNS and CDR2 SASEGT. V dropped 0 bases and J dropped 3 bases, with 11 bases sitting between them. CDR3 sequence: CASSEALGQYYGYTF. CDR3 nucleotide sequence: TGTGCCAGCAGTGAAGCGCTAGGGCAATACTATGGCTACACCTTC.